These 6 T cell receptor beta chains share one sample of origin, sequenced in a study of identical twins. TCRdb called the 5' RACE reads again in MiXCR, with one record for every CDR3 protein. Of some 500,000 distinct CDR3 sequences listed, 7.5% to 10% are singletons. These data are also associated with another study on yellow fever vaccine responses in identical twins.

What was sequenced was PBMCs. These receptors were obtained from a woman under 30 in good health.

This sequence joins TRBV5-1 and TRBJ2-1, with D perhaps TRBD1 (6 bases). Trimming pared 7 bases from V and 2 bases from J, leaving 13 bases between. Per the germline V gene, CDR1 is SGHRS and CDR2 is YFSETQ. The CDR3 has 14 residues. CDR3 amino acids: CASGLGDTYNEQFF. CDR3 in DNA: TGCGCCAGCGGTTTGGGGGACACCTACAATGAGCAGTTCTTC.

The chain carries TRBV29-1 and TRBJ2-5, with TRBD2 as a possible D gene (5 bases). V gave up 7 bases and J gave up 5 bases, with 20 bases separating them. The CDR3 extends over 14 amino acids. The germline V gene has CDR1 SQVTM and CDR2 ANQGSEA. CDR3 residues: CSASGGRAGETQYF. The CDR3 DNA follows: TGCAGCGCCTCCGGTGGGCGGGCTGGGGAGACCCAGTACTTC.

This clonotype was found a few times. J is TRBJ2-1 and V is TRBV7-9; D unclear. V was shortened by 5 bases and J by 6 bases, with 14 bases between the two germline ends. This CDR3 spans 14 amino acids. Germline CDR1 reads SEHNR; CDR2 reads FQNEAQ (reference sequence). This chain's CDR3 is CASSPGRRSNEQFF. The CDR3 region has the DNA TGTGCCAGCAGCCCAGGACGTAGGAGCAATGAGCAGTTCTTC.

The sample holds many counts of this clonotype. The chain recombines TRBV29-1 with TRBJ1-1; D ambiguous. This CDR3 is built from 13 residues. Germline CDR1 SQVTM, CDR2 ANQGSEA. The germline V and J ends were trimmed by 4 bases and 0 bases, with 9 bases remaining between them. The CDR3 bases are TGCAGCGTTGCGGCAGGCTTGAACACTGAAGCTTTCTTT. Translated, it gives CSVAAGLNTEAFF. The full variable domain, its missing parts supplied by reference TRBV29-1 and TRBJ1-1, is SAVISQKPSRDICQRGTSLTIQCQVDSQVTMMFWYRQQPGQSLTLIATANQGSEATYESGFVIDKFPISRPNLTFSTLTVSNMSPEDSSIYLCSVAAGLNTEAFFGQGTRLTVV.

This sequence joins TRBV7-2 and TRBJ1-2, with 12 bases identical to TRBD1. V was clipped by 5 bases and J by 5 bases; unmatched bases: 6. The V gene's germline CDR1 is SGHTA and CDR2 FQGNSA. CDR3 length: 15 residues. The CDR3 protein is CASSLGQGAGYGYTF. The CDR3 bases are TGTGCCAGCAGCCTGGGACAGGGGGCAGGATATGGCTACACCTTC.

The gene calls are TRBV28 and TRBJ2-1; D is possibly TRBD2 (6 bases). Germline V gene sequence: CDR1 MDHEN, CDR2 SYDVKM. Trimming took off 6 bases at V and 5 bases at J, with 17 bases between the two ends. The length of the CDR3 is 15 residues. The CDR3 loop reads CASSLRGDLHNEQFF. CDR3 sequence (DNA): TGTGCCAGCAGCCTGCGGGGAGATCTCCACAATGAGCAGTTCTTC. Variable domain in full (rest from reference TRBV28 and TRBJ2-1): DVKVTQSSRYLVKRTGEKVFLECVQDMDHENMFWYRQDPGLGLRLIYFSYDVKMKEKGDIPEGYSVSREKKERFSLILESASTNQTSMYLCASSLRGDLHNEQFFGPGTRLTVL.